This T cell receptor beta chain was observed in a study of PD-1 blockade in classical Hodgkin lymphoma. The time point was: newly diagnosed, previously untreated cHL patient sample. PBMCs were thawed, and CD8+ T cells were then isolated from them by magnetic negative selection. Untreated, newly diagnosed classical Hodgkin lymphoma PBMCs were used for comparison. Germline V gene sequence: CDR1 MNHEY, CDR2 SVGAGI. CDR3 length: 13 residues. Trimming cost V 0 bases and J 5 bases, with 5 bases left between them. Assay: immunoSEQ multiplex PCR; the TCRdb copy retains only in-frame clones and omits some. The sample yields about 5,000 clones, 86% seen once. Findings of the study overall: TCR diversity at baseline was reported to be reduced in newly diagnosed patients relative to healthy donors. Reasons behind the repertoire differences stay unclear, perhaps disease activity or earlier therapy.

Turning to this clone: Its antigen is unidentified.

Sample: CD8+ T cells from blood. The clonotype comes from a human donor with classical Hodgkin lymphoma. The chain uses TRBV6-5 and TRBJ2-1; D possibly corresponds to TRBD2 (5 bases). CDR3 nucleotides: TGTGCCAGCAGTTACTCGGAGGACAATGAGCAGTTCTTC. This encodes CASSYSEDNEQFF.